These 6 T cell receptor beta chains were sequenced from one sample in a study of T cells in localized non-small cell lung cancer. Assay used: immunoSEQ multiplex PCR; TCRdb lists only in-frame clones, some missing. The sample has about 1,700 clones, more than 20% seen once. Sequences were derived from normal lung tissue next to the tumor, sampled before any cancer treatment. The receptors derive from a male donor older than 55 with stage II lung adenocarcinoma.

The chain employs TRBV6-8 and TRBJ2-5, with TRBD2 matching 14 bases. The CDR3 has 19 residues. Losses at the gene ends were 6 bases for V and 3 bases for J; bases not matched to a gene: 15. Germline lookup yields CDR1 MNHGY and CDR2 SAAAGT. The DNA of the CDR3 is TGTGCCAGCAGATCGCCGCGAAGGTTGACTAGCGGGAGGGAAGAGACCCAGTACTTC. Its translation is CASRSPRRLTSGREETQYF.

This clone was observed a handful of times. The V and J genes are TRBV6-8 and TRBJ1-2; TRBD1 agrees at 8 bases. This CDR3 is 14 amino acids long. Unmatched junction bases numbered 7, after V lost 8 bases and J lost 2 bases. The germline CDR1 and CDR2 sequences are MNHGY and SAAAGT. Here the CDR3 reads CASGGNRGNYGYTF. The CDR3 nucleotides read TGTGCCAGCGGGGGGAACAGGGGGAACTATGGCTACACCTTC.

This clone is categorized as medium-sized. The V gene is TRBV11-3, the J gene TRBJ2-2, with D perhaps TRBD1 (8 bases). Germline V gives CDR1 SGHNT, CDR2 YENEEA. Trimming shortened V by 5 bases and J by 6 bases, and 16 bases separated the two germline ends. This CDR3 is built from 15 residues. Here the CDR3 DNA reads TGTGCCAGCAGCCTGACAGGGGACTACTCCGGGGAGCTGTTTTTT. It is translated as CASSLTGDYSGELFF.

V usage is TRBV5-1 and J usage is TRBJ2-4, with TRBD1 matching over 8 bases. The CDR3 length is 18 residues. The V segment lost 4 bases and the J segment 0 bases; nucleotides outside the gene matches: 12. CDR1 is SGHRS, CDR2 YFSETQ, per germline. The CDR3 DNA reads as TGCGCCAGCAGCACGGACAGGGTAACGGAGTCAGCCAAAAACATTCAGTACTTC. This gives the protein CASSTDRVTESAKNIQYF.

The chain's CDR3 is CASRTAGTGETQYF. In DNA, the CDR3 is TGTGCCAGCAGAACAGCGGGAACGGGGGAGACCCAGTACTTC. V and J are TRBV28 and TRBJ2-5, with 7 bases aligning to TRBD2. There are 14 residues in the CDR3. The trim removed 6 bases at V and 5 bases at J, leaving 9 bases unmatched. In germline, CDR1 is MDHEN, CDR2 SYDVKM.

A few counts support this clone. This rearrangement joins TRBV11-3 to TRBJ1-2, with D tentatively TRBD1 (5 bases). CDR1 and CDR2 from the germline V gene are SGHNT and YENEEA. The ends were cut back, 7 bases at V and 5 bases at J, with 26 bases in the middle. The length of the CDR3 is 17 residues. CDR3 DNA sequence: TGTGCCAGCACCAAAGACCCGGGACGGAGGGAGCTTTATGGCTACACCTTC. Its protein is CASTKDPGRRELYGYTF. Full variable domain (outside the CDR3, taken from reference TRBV11-3 and TRBJ1-2): EAGVVQSPRYKIIEKKQPVAFWCNPISGHNTLYWYLQNLGQGPELLIRYENEEAVDDSQLPKDRFSAERLKGVDSTLKIQPAELGDSAVYLCASTKDPGRRELYGYTFGSGTRLTVV.